These 3 T cell receptor beta chains were all obtained from the same sample, sequenced in a study of T cells after yellow fever vaccination. TCRdb analysed the 5' RACE reads with MiXCR anew, one entry per CDR3 protein. This sample has 450,000 to 600,000 distinct CDR3 sequences, with about a sixth found just once. The input for sequencing was PBMCs, taken 5 to 6 days after the first yellow fever vaccination. The receptor source for this set is a young man who received the YFV17D yellow fever vaccine.

J is TRBJ2-1 and V is TRBV15; 11 positions agree with TRBD2. Germline V gene lookup returns CDR1 LNHNV and CDR2 YYDKDF (reference sequence). This CDR3 is built from 15 residues. The V gene end was trimmed by 1 base and the J gene end by 9 bases; junction bases not matched to a gene: 5. The chain's CDR3 is CATSRVLAGGIEQFF. The CDR3 coding sequence is TGTGCCACCAGCAGAGTCCTAGCGGGGGGTATTGAGCAGTTCTTC.

In its sample, this clonotype was seen a few times. This chain links TRBV6-2 or TRBV6-3 with TRBJ2-1, with D possibly being TRBD1 (5 bases). The CDR3 sequence is 13 residues long. Germline V lookup: CDR1 MNHEY, CDR2 SVGEGT. The germline V and J ends were trimmed by 10 bases and 4 bases, with 14 bases remaining between them. CDR3 residues: CATQSDKYNEQFF. CDR3 DNA: TGTGCCACCCAATCGGACAAGTACAATGAGCAGTTCTTC.

The rearrangement uses TRBV20-1 and TRBJ2-3; 8 bases agree with TRBD2. Germline trimming cut 7 bases from V and 6 bases from J; bases unmatched to any gene: 18. The CDR3 is made up of 16 amino acids. Germline V gives CDR1 DFQATT, CDR2 SNEGSKA (reference sequence). The CDR3 loop reads CSVKERVAGRRDTQYF. The CDR3 DNA follows: TGCAGTGTCAAGGAGAGGGTAGCGGGGAGGCGCGATACGCAGTATTTT.